One sample yielded the 5 T cell receptor beta chains listed below, sequenced in a study of OX40 agonist ivuxolimab in advanced cancers. Library preparation used the immunoSEQ multiplex PCR assay. TCRdb re-hosts the immuneACCESS table, in-frame sequences only. Its copies lack some clones; in the studies checked, an unresolved V gene accounts for under half of them, and the cause for the rest is not known. The sample records around 97,000 clones, 86% of which are singletons. Jointly, the top ten make up over 4.5% of the sample. The source material was CD4+ or CD8+ T cells sorted from blood, sampled in a trial of the OX40 agonist ivuxolimab. These receptors were obtained from an adult with an advanced solid tumor such as melanoma, head and neck, liver or kidney cancer.

The CDR3 DNA reads as TGTGCCAGCCGTTTGGGGTACGAGCAGTACTTC. Translating it yields CASRLGYEQYF. The chain has TRBV2 and TRBJ2-7; D is undetermined. With 8 bases removed from V and 4 bases from J, the gap between germline ends came to 9 bases. This CDR3 contains 11 residues. From germline, CDR1 is SNHLY and CDR2 FYNNEI.

The chain uses TRBV18 and TRBJ2-7, with D possibly being TRBD1 or TRBD2 (6 bases each). This CDR3 comprises 16 residues. V was cut by 4 bases and J by 2 bases, with 18 bases left in between. CDR1 and CDR2 from the germline V gene are KGHSH and LQKENI. Written as DNA, the CDR3 is TGTGCCAGCTCACGGGGGGCTGGCCTCTCTACCTACGAGCAGTACTTC. This codes for CASSRGAGLSTYEQYF.

V usage is TRBV6-1 and J usage is TRBJ1-5; 7 nucleotides line up with TRBD1. Per the germline V gene, CDR1 is MNHNS and CDR2 is SASEGT. This CDR3 is built from 15 residues. The V segment lost 3 bases and the J segment 0 bases; nucleotides outside the gene matches: 2. CDR3 in amino acids: CASSDRGDSNQPQHF. In DNA, the CDR3 is TGTGCCAGCAGTGACAGGGGGGATAGCAATCAGCCCCAGCATTTT.

The J gene is TRBJ2-7, the V gene TRBV10-1; D ambiguous. The CDR3 length is 14 residues. V dropped 0 bases and J dropped 0 bases, with 6 bases sitting between them. CDR1 is WNHNN, CDR2 SYGVQD, per germline (reference sequence). The CDR3 nucleotides read TGCGCCAGCAGTGAGTCGACCCACTCCTACGAGCAGTACTTC. Translating it yields CASSESTHSYEQYF.

J is TRBJ2-5 and V is TRBV5-1; TRBD2 aligns across 8 bases. The CDR3 length is 17 residues. Unmatched junction bases numbered 12, after V lost 5 bases and J lost 0 bases. Germline V lookup: CDR1 SGHRS, CDR2 YFSETQ. CDR3 DNA: TGCGCCAGCAGTTCCGGTTTAGCGGGGAGGTACCAAGAGACCCAGTACTTC. Translated: CASSSGLAGRYQETQYF.